The 11 T cell receptor beta chains reported below all come from one sample, sequenced in a study of T-cell memory formation after mild COVID-19. TCRdb itself ran the 5' RACE reads through MiXCR, one entry per CDR3 protein. The sample has a few hundred thousand distinct CDR3 sequences, 14% seen once. Sequencing was done on a sample of PBMCs or a T cell subset sorted from them (not recorded which). These receptors all come from a man between 18 and 35 years old who had mild COVID-19 (a few samples of this study predate the infection). Cell type and time point are not known.

The chain recombines TRBV5-1 with TRBJ2-5, with TRBD2 matching over 11 bases. The junction had 14 bases not matched to a gene; V was cut back by 1 base and J by 6 bases. Germline-derived CDR1 and CDR2 are SGHRS and YFSETQ. The CDR3 contains 18 residues. CDR3 loop: CASSLFGLAGSQGKTQYF. The CDR3 coding sequence is TGCGCCAGCAGCTTGTTCGGACTAGCGGGCTCCCAGGGCAAGACCCAGTACTTC.

This clonotype has a handful of counts. This chain uses TRBV5-1 with TRBJ2-2; 7 bases fit TRBD1. V was clipped by 6 bases and J by 1 base; unmatched bases: 6. The CDR3 runs to 15 residues. The germline CDR1 and CDR2 sequences are SGHRS and YFSETQ. In nucleotides, the CDR3 is TGCGCCAGCAAATCGGGACAGATGAACACCGGGGAGCTGTTTTTT. Its protein product is CASKSGQMNTGELFF.

This rearrangement joins TRBV12-3 or TRBV12-4 to TRBJ1-5, with 9 bases matching TRBD1. The CDR3 has 16 amino acids. J gave up 1 base and V 8 bases, and 9 bases lay outside the gene matches. Here the CDR3 reads CASGGVGQGSNQPQHF. The CDR3 DNA follows: TGTGCCAGCGGAGGAGTGGGACAGGGCAGCAATCAGCCCCAGCATTTT.

The chain recombines TRBV7-2 with TRBJ1-4; D is possibly TRBD1 (5 bases). Germline CDR1 and CDR2: SGHTA and FQGNSA. The ends were cut back, 3 bases at V and 2 bases at J, with 16 bases in the middle. This CDR3 has 17 residues. CDR3 sequence: CASSFSPQGSTNEKLFF. CDR3 bases: TGTGCCAGCAGCTTTAGCCCCCAGGGTAGCACTAATGAAAAACTGTTTTTT.

This chain uses TRBV5-6 with TRBJ1-2; 10 nucleotides agree with TRBD1. Germline V gene sequence: CDR1 SGHDT, CDR2 YYEEEE. The CDR3 is made up of 12 amino acids. J gave up 14 bases and V 2 bases, and 6 bases lay outside the gene matches. The CDR3 sequence is CASSFGTGVKTF. The CDR3 DNA sequence: TGTGCCAGCAGCTTTGGGACAGGGGTTAAGACCTTC.

CDR3 sequence (DNA): TGTGCCAGCAGCCCACGGGGCGGGGGGGCCATCGGGGAGCTGTTTTTT. It codes for CASSPRGGGAIGELFF. The V gene is TRBV7-2, the J gene TRBJ2-2, with 9 positions matching TRBD2. In germline, CDR1 is SGHTA, CDR2 FQGNSA. With 5 bases clipped from V and 7 bases from J, the junction kept 11 bases outside the gene matches. The CDR3 sequence is 16 residues long.

This clonotype was picked up many times. The CDR3 coding sequence is TGTGCCAGCAGCTTAGAAGGCCCGTGGGAGGCTGGCTACACCTTC. The encoded protein is CASSLEGPWEAGYTF. V usage is TRBV7-2 and J usage is TRBJ1-2; D is unresolved. The CDR3 spans 15 residues. Germline CDR1 is SGHTA and CDR2 is FQGNSA. V shed 1 base and J shed 7 bases, with 16 bases lying between them. Full variable domain (rest looked up from reference TRBV7-2 and TRBJ1-2): GAGVSQSPSNKVTEKGKDVELRCDPISGHTALYWYRQSLGQGLEFLIYFQGNSAPDKSGLPSDRFSAERTGGSVSTLTIQRTQQEDSAVYLCASSLEGPWEAGYTFGSGTRLTVV.

CDR3 residues: CASSQAGRNYEQYF. The CDR3 DNA is TGCGCCAGCAGCCAAGCCGGGAGGAACTACGAGCAGTACTTC. V usage is TRBV4-3 and J usage is TRBJ2-7; TRBD2 aligns across 7 bases. V lost 1 base to trimming and J lost 3 bases; unmatched junction nucleotides: 3. Germline V lookup: CDR1 LGHNA, CDR2 YSLEER. The CDR3 runs 14 residues.

This clonotype was picked up many times. The chain recombines TRBV20-1 with TRBJ2-7; TRBD1 agrees at 8 bases. Trimming removed 4 bases from V and 5 bases from J; junction bases left unmatched: 7. The V gene's germline CDR1 is DFQATT and CDR2 SNEGSKA (reference sequence). CDR3 length: 13 residues. Here the CDR3 DNA reads TGCAGTGCTAAAGGACAGGGCCTAGACGAGCAGTACGTC. It codes for CSAKGQGLDEQYV.

J is TRBJ2-5 and V is TRBV11-2, with D unresolved. CDR1 and CDR2 from the germline V gene are SGHAT and FQNNGV. Trimming left V 2 bases short and J 4 bases short, with 8 bases between. This CDR3 is 13 amino acids long. CDR3 loop: CASSLRYTETQYF. As DNA, the CDR3 is TGTGCCAGCAGCTTACGCTATACAGAGACCCAGTACTTC.

This clonotype was detected many times. J is TRBJ2-3 and V is TRBV5-1; perhaps TRBD2 as D (5 bases). Between the trimmed V and J ends, which lost 1 base and 0 bases, there was a span of 9 bases. The germline gives CDR1 SGHRS, CDR2 YFSETQ. This CDR3 region has 15 residues. In nucleotides, the CDR3 is TGCGCCAGCAGCTTGTACGGGGTTAGCACAGATACGCAGTATTTT. Translating gives CASSLYGVSTDTQYF.